The T cell receptor (beta chain) under discussion was sequenced for a study of shared clonotypes between healthy human individuals. With 2 bases clipped from V and 7 bases from J, the junction kept 5 bases outside the gene matches. CDR1 and CDR2 from the germline V gene are LNHNV and YYDKDF (reference sequence). The CDR3 loop spans 16 amino acids. With regard to this clone: No antigen is known for it. A far larger clone is one base from this, pointing to a likely read error.

Method: immunoSEQ multiplex PCR; TCRdb's copy keeps in-frame clones and lacks some. The profile shows roughly 490,000 clones, less than 80% of them singletons. General study points: Represented genetic and exposure-history diversity was restricted by having few donors.

The chain uses TRBV15 and TRBJ1-4; 12 bases are shared with TRBD1. This clonotype was sampled from a woman aged 40-49 years in good health. Some clones in this sample may be carry-over from other donors' samples. Sequences were obtained from PBMCs. The CDR3 loop is CATSRYSGQGAEKLFF. The CDR3 DNA is TGTGCCACCAGCAGATATTCGGGACAGGGGGCTGAAAAACTGTTTTTT.